This T cell receptor (beta chain) appears in the sequencing data of a study of cytotoxic CD8 clonotypes in ibrutinib-treated CLL. Study-level results: At baseline, clonality was higher than in age-matched healthy donors and correlated with CD8+ counts. Timing of sampling differed between sustained-remission and progressing patients. Ibrutinib response saw clonality rise, and progression saw it return toward baseline.

The germline V gene encodes CDR1 SGDLS and CDR2 YYNGEE. Trimming cost V 4 bases and J 2 bases, with 19 bases left between them. This CDR3 spans 18 amino acids. For this clone: Its specificity is unknown.

Data came from immunoSEQ multiplex PCR; TCRdb stores just in-frame clones and leaves some out. Of hundreds of thousands of clones in the sample, around three quarters were seen once. This sequence joins TRBV9 and TRBJ2-6; D is possibly TRBD1 (6 bases). The clonotype originates from a human donor with chronic lymphocytic leukemia. The material was PBMCs, obtained after 24 months of ibrutinib treatment. The CDR3 DNA follows: TGTGCCAGCAGCACGGGACATAGTAACGTGCCTGGGGCCAACGTCCTGACTTTC. This encodes CASSTGHSNVPGANVLTF.